This TCR beta chain was observed in a study of CD8 T cells in ankylosing spondylitis. Study-level findings and limits: The study identified a TCR beta motif of several highly homologous variants that appeared characteristic of ankylosing spondylitis blood. Reportedly, significant enrichment of disease-linked clones occurred in matched ankylosing spondylitis synovial fluid.

J was trimmed by 2 bases and V by 6 bases; bases with no gene match: 16. CDR1 is MDHEN and CDR2 is SYDVKM in the germline V gene. This CDR3 spans 18 amino acids. TCRdb fed the 5' RACE reads into MiXCR, producing one record per CDR3 protein. The sample includes about 540,000 distinct CDR3 sequences, approximately 12% of them seen just once. This clonotype was detected only a few times. Its antigen remains unidentified. This TCR derives from a male donor with ankylosing spondylitis. Sequencing was performed on blood, either unsorted or a sorted T cell fraction (not recorded which). V and J are TRBV28 and TRBJ2-3; TRBD2 matches at 8 bases. CDR3 protein: CASRTGLGLAGITDTQYF. CDR3 bases: TGTGCCAGCAGAACAGGGTTAGGACTAGCTGGGATCACAGATACGCAGTATTTT.